This T cell receptor (beta chain) stems from a study of blood T cell repertoires in COVID-19. Study-wide context: Italy, Spain and the United States were the sources of the convalescent and acute COVID-19 samples. Sample material is recorded as cDNA or gDNA derived from T cells, B-cell-depleted T cells, or PBMCs.

This clone came up once. Germline trimming cut 5 bases from V and 4 bases from J; bases unmatched to any gene: 7. Per germline, CDR1 SSHAT and CDR2 FNYEAQ (reference sequence). This CDR3 has 15 amino acids. The authors' processing: Researchers report that nucleated cell counts were estimated from reference gene primer amplification. Assay used: immunoSEQ multiplex PCR; TCRdb lists only in-frame clones, some missing. The D gene and trimming were derived from the DNA, and the V and J assignments and clone size from that table. The repertoire holds about 50,000 clones, with approximately 92% as singletons. It was during active infection that Seattle patients were enrolled and then longitudinally followed.

This chain uses TRBV7-7 with TRBJ2-3; 9 positions agree with TRBD2. Material: peripheral blood. The sequence came from a woman aged 55-75 years with COVID-19, enrolled during active disease. The CDR3 bases are TGTGCCAGCAGCCCGGGCGGGGGGGCAGCAGATACGCAGTATTTT. Its protein product is CASSPGGGAADTQYF.